This entry describes one T cell receptor (beta chain). Its antigen target is currently unknown. Base-call qualities are not available, and no considerably larger clone is one nucleotide away. These data are taken from a study of blood T cell repertoires in COVID-19 (dated by TCRdb to the early 2020s). About the study as a whole: Collaborator samples came from the United States, Italy and Spain and covered acute and convalescent phases of COVID-19. Sample metadata almost always included a de-identified subject ID, COVID-19 status, age in years and sex. The repertoires were released in a freely available public database intended as a resource for research on the immune response to SARS-CoV-2. The prospective study material was composed of cDNA or gDNA derived from T cells, B-cell-depleted T cells, or PBMCs. Subjects who had been exposed to COVID-19, were actively infected with it, or had recovered from it provided the deeply sampled blood TCRbeta repertoires that made up the dataset. Where HLA class I and class II types were available, the types were taken from metadata supplied by the sample provider, not from assay-based typing. The samples were drawn from two sources: the first 160 participants of the ongoing ImmuneRACE study, and over 1,000 subjects contributed by 6 global collaborators. Study-wide conclusions, independent of this receptor: The quantity of clinical and demographic metadata differed by source and by participant and was supplied without curation.

TCRbeta CDR3 regions were amplified from genomic DNA by means of the immunoSEQ Assay, a bias-controlled multiplex PCR. On the authors' methods: Within the assay, amplification of reference gene primers was used to estimate how many nucleated cells each sample contained. Sequence reads were collapsed and filtered to measure the absolute abundance of every unique TCRbeta CDR3 rearrangement. For each sample, productive Simpson clonality was calculated as the square root of Simpson's diversity index across productive rearrangements. As stored in TCRdb, this immuneACCESS dataset retains in-frame rearrangements with V and J assigned. A fraction of the clones does not appear; measured against another copy, unresolved V genes explain less than half of the discrepancy, and the remainder lacks a known reason. V and J calls plus clone size are reproduced from that table; the DNA served to infer D and trimming. A total of about 150,000 clones appear in this sample, 80% to 90% of them only once. The ten largest clones represent 15% of the sample.

Whole blood was collected in K2EDTA tubes by collaborating institutions according to the institutions' own protocols. For TCRbeta analysis, collaborator samples were shipped as frozen whole blood, as isolated PBMCs, or as DNA extracted from either sample type. Relative to germline, V is 3 bases shorter and J is 4 bases shorter, with 10 bases between their ends. The CDR3, from cysteine to phenylalanine, totals 13 residues. Here the CDR3 DNA is all that survives: 39 bases in frame from base 1. The receptor was isolated from a middle-aged woman with acute or convalescent COVID-19. Sequencing was performed on peripheral blood. Recombination linked TRBV12-3 or TRBV12-4 to TRBJ2-7; D gene: possibly TRBD2, on 5 matching bases. At the DNA level, the sequence is TGTGCCAGCAGTTTTTCTGACTATTACGAGCAGTACTTC. This gives the protein CASSFSDYYEQYF.